This T cell receptor (beta chain) was identified during a study of blood T cell repertoires in COVID-19. This CDR3 contains 15 residues. After removal of 10 bases from V and 1 base from J, the junction contained 13 bases not matched to a gene. The V gene's germline CDR1 is MDHEN and CDR2 SYDVKM. Per the study methods: By means of reference gene primer amplification, nucleated cell counts were estimated. Here immunoSEQ multiplex PCR was the method, and the copy in TCRdb shows in-frame clones only, minus some. V, J and clone size derive from that table, while D and trimming were established from the DNA sequence. The data contain 250,000 to 350,000 clones, 84% of them seen just once; the ten biggest clones take up 1.4% to 1.5%.

The rearrangement links TRBV28 to TRBJ2-7; 7 bases fit TRBD1. The sequence derives from a human donor with COVID-19, enrolled during active disease. The donor label of this sample is uncertain. The source material was peripheral blood. DNA of the CDR3: TGTGCCACCGCCTTAGGGGGCTCCCAGTCCTACGAGCAGTACTTC. Residues: CATALGGSQSYEQYF.